This T cell receptor (beta chain) was sequenced for a study of blood T cell repertoires in COVID-19. Across the study: Sites in the United States, Italy and Spain provided acute and convalescent COVID-19 samples.

This CDR3 has 15 residues. Per the germline V gene, CDR1 is KGHSH and CDR2 is LQKENI. With V trimmed by 4 bases and J by 1 base, 2 bases remained unmatched. The method was immunoSEQ multiplex PCR; TCRdb's version includes in-frame clones alone and lacks a portion of them. The sample lists about 250,000 clones, roughly 80% seen once, with 5% in the top ten. The J gene is TRBJ2-4, the V gene TRBV18; 9 bases match TRBD2. Material for sequencing was PBMCs or T cells enriched from blood (not recorded which). This clonotype originated in a man aged 35 to 55 who had been exposed to COVID-19. CDR3 in DNA: TGTGCCAGCTCACGGAGCGGGGGGGCCAAAAACATTCAGTACTTC. It is translated as CASSRSGGAKNIQYF.